Below are 26 T cell receptor beta chains sequenced from a single sample in a study of follicular helper T cells after annual influenza vaccination. TCRdb's table, derived via immunoSEQ multiplex PCR, lists solely in-frame clones and lacks some. The sample holds some 9,800 clones, 65% to 85% seen once. Sample time point: 2015-2016 season, pre-vaccination. Sequenced here: CXCR5+ CD38- circulating T follicular helper cells from blood, sampled on the day of influenza vaccination. This sample's subset: circulating Tfh, non-naive CD4+CXCR5+PD-1+ (ICOS+CD38+ or ICOS-CD38-). The origin of the receptors is an adult who received the influenza vaccine.

The CDR3 reads CASSQKGGGSRNQPQHF. The CDR3 coding sequence is TGTGCCAGCAGCCAAAAGGGGGGGGGTTCCCGCAATCAGCCCCAGCATTTT. The gene calls are TRBV21-1 and TRBJ1-5. TRBV21-1 is a pseudogene segment. This CDR3 contains 17 residues.

This rearrangement joins TRBV7-8 to TRBJ2-1; no clear D. V lost 5 bases and J 3 bases, leaving 14 bases between the germline ends. CDR3 length: 15 residues. Looked up from germline, CDR1 is SGHVS and CDR2 is FQNEAQ. The CDR3 here is CASSPSRFNYNEQFF. The CDR3 coding sequence is TGTGCCAGCAGCCCAAGTCGGTTCAACTACAATGAGCAGTTCTTC.

J is TRBJ1-4 and V is TRBV2, with D possibly TRBD1 on 5 matching bases. Trimming stripped 8 bases from V and 13 bases from J, with 32 bases between. The CDR3 extends over 17 amino acids. The germline gives CDR1 SNHLY, CDR2 FYNNEI. CDR3 bases: TGTGCCAGCGGGGCCGGGGGTCCATCATCCCGGAAAAGGGGACTGTTTTTT. Translation: CASGAGGPSSRKRGLFF.

The chain links TRBV28 to TRBJ1-1; perhaps TRBD1 as D (6 bases). The CDR3 totals 14 residues. The V end was cut by 6 bases, the J end by 5 bases, with 16 bases between. Looked up from germline, CDR1 is MDHEN and CDR2 is SYDVKM. The CDR3 loop is CASRPPGVGTEAFF. DNA for the CDR3: TGTGCCAGCAGACCGCCAGGGGTGGGGACTGAAGCTTTCTTT.

This chain uses TRBV10-2 with TRBJ1-5, with TRBD1 matching 8 bases. Germline assignment: CDR1 WSHSY and CDR2 SAAADI. Germline trimming cut 2 bases from V and 7 bases from J; bases unmatched to any gene: 7. The CDR3 loop spans 15 amino acids. CDR3 amino acids: CASSEGTGGKQPQHF. The DNA for the CDR3 is TGCGCCAGCAGTGAGGGCACAGGGGGTAAACAGCCCCAGCATTTT.

V gene TRBV23-1 combines with J gene TRBJ1-1; 8 bases line up with TRBD1. TRBV23-1 is identified as an open reading frame with a role that is uncertain. The CDR3 loop spans 16 amino acids. V was pared by 2 bases and J by 11 bases, with 16 bases of the junction left unmatched. The CDR3 reads CASSQTGQGIRFSAFF. DNA of the CDR3: TGCGCCAGCAGTCAAACCGGACAGGGTATAAGATTTTCGGCTTTCTTT.

V gene TRBV18 combines with J gene TRBJ1-3; D not resolved. Germline V CDR1 and CDR2: KGHSH, LQKENI. The CDR3 sequence is 14 residues long. Between the trimmed V and J ends, which lost 3 bases and 4 bases, there was a span of 10 bases. This chain's CDR3 is CASSPSDIGNTIYF. The CDR3 nucleotides are TGTGCCAGCTCACCTTCGGATATCGGAAACACCATATATTTT.

Worth noting for this clone: Other DNA sequences from this sample encode an identical CDR3 as well. The rearrangement links TRBV19 to TRBJ2-4; 11 bases line up with TRBD1. Per the germline V gene, CDR1 is LNHDA and CDR2 is SQIVND (reference sequence). The CDR3 sequence is 15 residues long. The ends lost 1 base at V and 7 bases at J; junction bases unmatched: 3. CDR3 sequence (DNA): TGTGCCAGTAGTATAGTCGGACAGGGGGCTAACATTCAGTACTTC. Protein product: CASSIVGQGANIQYF.

The chain carries TRBV4-1 and TRBJ2-7; 8 bases agree with TRBD1. V lost 2 bases and J lost 3; bases outside the gene matches: 9. The CDR3 spans 16 residues. Per the germline V gene, CDR1 is MGHRA and CDR2 is YSYEKL. CDR3 protein: CASSQRTGQGNYEQYF. For the CDR3, the DNA is TGCGCCAGCAGCCAAAGGACCGGACAGGGCAACTACGAGCAGTACTTC.

The chain joins TRBV6-1 to TRBJ1-5; no definite D call. This CDR3 is 13 amino acids long. V was pared by 2 bases and J by 7 bases, with 9 bases between. Germline lookup yields CDR1 MNHNS and CDR2 SASEGT. As DNA, the CDR3 is TGTGCCAGCAGTGAATTAGCGGAACAGCCCCAGCATTTT. Its translation is CASSELAEQPQHF.

This rearrangement joins TRBV28 to TRBJ1-4; D is uncertain. The CDR3 contains 11 residues. The V gene lost 3 bases and the J gene lost 8 bases, with 4 bases spanning the gap. Germline V gives CDR1 MDHEN, CDR2 SYDVKM. In DNA, the CDR3 is TGTGCCAGCAGTTTTAACGAAAAACTGTTTTTT. Translating it yields CASSFNEKLFF.

This clone was seen only a few times. The chain links TRBV10-3 to TRBJ1-2; TRBD1 aligns across 7 bases. There are 14 residues in the CDR3. Germline CDR1 ENHRY, CDR2 SYGVKD. V shed 4 bases, J shed 10 bases, and the junction held 12 bases outside the gene matches. The CDR3 protein is CAISVGTAMPHYTF. DNA of the CDR3: TGTGCCATCAGTGTCGGGACAGCCATGCCCCACTACACCTTC.

The chain recombines TRBV4-2 with TRBJ2-7; 9 positions agree with TRBD2. The CDR3 sequence is 18 residues long. Trimming cost V 0 bases and J 0 bases; bases outside gene matches: 9. From germline, CDR1 is LGHNA and CDR2 YNFKEQ. The CDR3 is CASSQELASGIRSYEQYF. The CDR3 DNA reads as TGTGCCAGCAGCCAAGAATTGGCTAGCGGGATACGCTCCTACGAGCAGTACTTC.

This chain uses TRBV6-6 with TRBJ1-3; D unresolved. The CDR3 is made up of 14 amino acids. The ends were cut back, 7 bases at V and 7 bases at J, with 17 bases in the middle. Germline V gives CDR1 MNHNY, CDR2 SVGAGI (reference sequence). CDR3 nucleotide sequence: TGTGCCAGCACCGAAAATGGGATTTCGAACACCATATATTTT. It encodes CASTENGISNTIYF.

The rearrangement joins TRBV6-5 to TRBJ2-2; tentative D call: TRBD2 (7 bases). The germline CDR1 and CDR2 sequences are MNHEY and SVGAGI. Trimming took off 0 bases at V and 4 bases at J, with 12 bases between the two ends. CDR3 length: 16 residues. The CDR3 region is CASSYSKGGVTGELFF. Here the CDR3 DNA reads TGTGCCAGCAGTTACTCGAAAGGGGGGGTCACCGGGGAGCTGTTTTTT.

The gene calls are TRBV28 and TRBJ2-7, with a possible D match to TRBD1 (5 bases). Per germline, CDR1 MDHEN and CDR2 SYDVKM. Between the trimmed V and J ends, which lost 5 bases and 3 bases, there was a span of 11 bases. The CDR3 is 13 amino acids. CDR3 loop: CASSPQGLYEQYF. The CDR3 DNA sequence: TGTGCCAGCAGTCCCCAGGGTCTCTACGAGCAGTACTTC.

V and J are TRBV7-9 and TRBJ1-1; D is unclear. The CDR3 is 14 amino acids. Germline V gene data show CDR1 as SEHNR and CDR2 as FQNEAQ (reference sequence). V dropped 1 base and J dropped 6 bases, with 12 bases sitting between them. The CDR3 protein is CASSLEAGHPEAFF. The CDR3, as DNA: TGTGCCAGCAGCTTAGAGGCAGGCCACCCTGAAGCTTTCTTT.

V is TRBV29-1 and J is TRBJ2-1; D ambiguous. Germline CDR1 and CDR2: SQVTM and ANQGSEA. This CDR3 has 12 amino acids. Between the trimmed V and J ends, which lost 3 bases and 3 bases, there was a span of 6 bases. The CDR3 nucleotides are TGCAGCGTTGATCTCCTCTACAATGAGCAGTTCTTC. It translates to CSVDLLYNEQFF.

In nucleotides, the CDR3 is TGTGCCAGCAGCCCGCCGGGACCCAGCAATCAGCCCCAGCATTTT. Translated, it gives CASSPPGPSNQPQHF. The chain has TRBV28 and TRBJ1-5; possible D gene TRBD1, 5 bases. Trimming removed 6 bases at V and 1 base at J, with 13 bases between. The germline V gene has CDR1 MDHEN and CDR2 SYDVKM. CDR3 size: 15 residues.

The chain links TRBV12-5 to TRBJ2-2; D uncertain. Per germline, CDR1 LGHNT and CDR2 FRNRAP. Trimming cost V 0 bases and J 6 bases, with 2 bases left between them. This CDR3 is 12 amino acids long. The CDR3 reads CASGLVSGELFF. The CDR3 DNA reads as TGTGCTAGTGGTTTGGTATCCGGGGAGCTGTTTTTT.

J is TRBJ2-5 and V is TRBV10-3; maybe TRBD1 (6 bases). The V end was cut by 3 bases, the J end by 1 base, with 12 bases between. The CDR3 consists of 15 residues. In germline, CDR1 is ENHRY, CDR2 SYGVKD. In DNA, the CDR3 is TGTGCCATCAGTGATCCAGGGGTCTTCCAAGAGACCCAGTACTTC. Its translation is CAISDPGVFQETQYF.

The V gene is TRBV4-1, the J gene TRBJ2-4; 7 bases map to TRBD1. The V segment lost 1 base and the J segment 3 bases; nucleotides outside the gene matches: 12. The CDR3 is 18 residues long. CDR1 is MGHRA and CDR2 is YSYEKL in the germline V gene. CDR3 amino acids: CASSQGAVTGALKNIQYF. The CDR3 bases are TGCGCCAGCAGCCAAGGGGCCGTAACAGGGGCACTCAAAAACATTCAGTACTTC.

The V gene is TRBV7-9, the J gene TRBJ2-3; 9 positions match TRBD2. Germline CDR1 SEHNR, CDR2 FQNEAQ (reference sequence). V was clipped by 8 bases and J by 3 bases; unmatched bases: 9. This CDR3 has 15 residues. The CDR3 DNA is TGTGCCAGCTGCGACGGGACTAGCTTAACAGATACGCAGTATTTT. Its protein is CASCDGTSLTDTQYF.

The chain couples TRBV10-2 to TRBJ1-5; 7 bases map to TRBD1. Germline values: CDR1 WSHSY, CDR2 SAAADI. CDR3 length: 15 amino acids. V lost 2 bases to trimming and J lost 4 bases; unmatched junction nucleotides: 5. In nucleotides, the CDR3 is TGCGCCAGCAGTGAGGAGGGGGCTCCTAATCAGCCCCAGCATTTT. This gives the protein CASSEEGAPNQPQHF.

J is TRBJ1-5 and V is TRBV10-2; 10 nucleotides line up with TRBD1. The germline CDR1 and CDR2 sequences are WSHSY and SAAADI. V lost 6 bases and J lost 5; bases outside the gene matches: 7. The CDR3 has 15 residues. The CDR3 is CASRRGTGADQPQHF. The DNA of the CDR3 is TGCGCCAGCAGGAGAGGGACAGGGGCGGATCAGCCCCAGCATTTT.

This chain connects TRBV9 to TRBJ1-2; D call uncertain. This CDR3 region has 15 residues. With 0 bases removed from V and 3 bases from J, the gap between germline ends came to 12 bases. From germline, CDR1 is SGDLS and CDR2 YYNGEE. The CDR3 protein is CASSVDWLGYYGYTF. Here the CDR3 DNA reads TGTGCCAGCAGCGTAGATTGGCTGGGGTACTATGGCTACACCTTC.